The 2 T cell receptor beta chains below come from one sample, sequenced in a study of CD8 T cells in Susac syndrome. The authors reverse transcribed roughly 0.5 to 1 ug RNA with random hexamers. Using its own MiXCR run on the immunoSEQ multiplex PCR reads, TCRdb lists one record per CDR3 protein. Of more than 95,000 distinct CDR3 sequences in the sample, around 94% are singletons; the top ten hold roughly 0.087%. Material: CD4+ T cells from PBMCs. Receptor source: a human donor in good health.

The chain joins TRBV19 to TRBJ1-2, with TRBD1 matching over 9 bases. After removal of 3 bases from V and 4 bases from J, the junction contained 0 bases not matched to a gene. The CDR3 runs to 13 residues. The V gene's germline CDR1 is LNHDA and CDR2 SQIVND (reference sequence). The CDR3 is CASSMDRGYGYTF. The DNA for the CDR3 is TGTGCCAGTAGTATGGACAGGGGCTATGGCTACACCTTC.

This chain uses TRBV30 with TRBJ2-1; 11 bases fit TRBD2. V shed 0 bases and J 6 bases; nucleotides not matched to a gene: 1. This CDR3 region has 14 residues. Germline V gene data show CDR1 as GTSNPN and CDR2 as SVGIG (reference sequence). The CDR3 is CAWSVLAGANEQFF. CDR3 sequence (DNA): TGTGCCTGGAGTGTACTAGCGGGAGCCAATGAGCAGTTCTTC. The variable domain in full, with the rest retrieved from reference TRBV30 and TRBJ2-1, is SQTIHQWPATLVQPVGSPLSLECTVEGTSNPNLYWYRQAAGRGLQLLFYSVGIGQISSEVPQNLSASRPQDRQFILSSKKLLLSDSGFYLCAWSVLAGANEQFFGPGTRLTVL.